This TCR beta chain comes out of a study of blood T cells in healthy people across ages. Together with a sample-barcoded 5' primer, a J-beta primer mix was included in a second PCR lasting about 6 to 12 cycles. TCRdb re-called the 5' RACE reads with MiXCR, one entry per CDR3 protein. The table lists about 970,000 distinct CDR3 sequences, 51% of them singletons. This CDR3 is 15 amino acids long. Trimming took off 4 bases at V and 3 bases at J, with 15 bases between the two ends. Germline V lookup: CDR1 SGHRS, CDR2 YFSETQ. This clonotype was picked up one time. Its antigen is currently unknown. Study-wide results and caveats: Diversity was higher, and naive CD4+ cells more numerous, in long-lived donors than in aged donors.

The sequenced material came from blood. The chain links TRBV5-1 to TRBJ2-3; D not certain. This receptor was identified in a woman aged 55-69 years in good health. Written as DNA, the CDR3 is TGCGCCAGCAGCCATATCGGGTCAGAGACAGATACGCAGTATTTT. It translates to CASSHIGSETDTQYF.